The rows below give T cell receptor beta chains drawn from one sample of a study of shared clonotypes between healthy human individuals. Assay used: immunoSEQ multiplex PCR; TCRdb lists only in-frame clones, some missing. The table has over 2 million clones, approximately 95% seen once; the top ten hold more than 0.1%. The sequenced sample consisted of naive CD4+ T cells sorted from blood. These receptors originate from a man younger than 35 in good health. Both conserved end residues are part of each CDR3. A D gene is named only where the DNA matches it firmly. The listing skips clone size in some rows; elsewhere it reads once, few, many or a size class.

CDR3: CASSPGRLSYEQYF
DNA: TGTGCCAGCAGCCCGGGGCGGCTCTCCTACGAGCAGTACTTC
J: TRBJ2-7
size: .
D: .
V: TRBV7-2

CDR3: CSVEGGDREKLFF
DNA: TGCAGCGTGGAGGGGGGGGATAGGGAAAAACTGTTTTTT
J: TRBJ1-4
size: .
D: .
V: TRBV29-1

CDR3: CASGGGPRTAGNYEQYF
DNA: TGTGCCAGCGGGGGAGGGCCACGGACAGCTGGGAACTACGAGCAGTACTTC
J: TRBJ2-7
size: .
D: .
V: TRBV27

CDR3: CASSASRGAVINEQFF
DNA: TGTGCCAGCAGCGCCAGCCGGGGAGCCGTAATCAATGAGCAGTTCTTC
J: TRBJ2-1
size: .
D: .
V: TRBV7-9

CDR3: CASSPDRSGGDTQYF
DNA: TGCGCCAGCAGCCCGGACAGGTCGGGAGGAGATACGCAGTATTTT
J: TRBJ2-3
size: .
D: .
V: TRBV5-1

CDR3: CATSTGQKNTEAFF
DNA: TGTGCCACCAGCACCGGACAGAAAAACACTGAAGCTTTCTTT
J: TRBJ1-1
size: .
D: .
V: TRBV15

CDR3: CASSLLGTRGGYTF
DNA: TGTGCCAGCAGCTTGCTCGGTACTCGAGGTGGCTACACCTTC
J: TRBJ1-2
size: .
D: .
V: TRBV5-4

CDR3: CASSLVPAGVDTQYF
DNA: TGTGCCAGCAGCTTAGTCCCAGCGGGAGTAGATACGCAGTATTTT
J: TRBJ2-3
size: .
D: TRBD2
V: TRBV13

CDR3: CASSRPGLAGGNTGELFF
DNA: TGTGCCAGCAGCCGCCCGGGACTAGCGGGAGGGAACACCGGGGAGCTGTTTTTT
J: TRBJ2-2
size: few
D: TRBD2
V: TRBV11-2

CDR3: CASNPDRVYEQYF
DNA: TGTGCCAGCAACCCGGACAGGGTCTACGAGCAGTACTTC
J: TRBJ2-7
size: .
D: TRBD1
V: TRBV2

CDR3: CASSTDLFSNQPQHF
DNA: TGTGCCAGTAGTACCGACTTATTTAGCAATCAGCCCCAGCATTTT
J: TRBJ1-5
size: .
D: .
V: TRBV19

CDR3: CASSETGPGVKAFF
DNA: TGTGCCAGCAGCGAGACAGGACCCGGCGTCAAAGCTTTCTTT
J: TRBJ1-1
size: .
D: .
V: TRBV2

CDR3: CASSLVGGNTEAFF
DNA: TGTGCCAGCAGCTTAGTGGGCGGAAACACTGAAGCTTTCTTT
J: TRBJ1-1
size: .
D: .
V: TRBV11-2

CDR3: CASSPGTGLYNEQFF
DNA: TGTGCCAGCAGTCCTGGGACAGGGTTATACAATGAGCAGTTCTTC
J: TRBJ2-1
size: .
D: TRBD1
V: TRBV28

CDR3: CASSYSRGSYEQYF
DNA: TGTGCCAGCAGTTACTCGAGGGGCTCCTACGAGCAGTACTTC
J: TRBJ2-7
size: .
D: .
V: TRBV6-5

CDR3: CASSVGQRGDYGYTF
DNA: TGTGCCAGCAGCGTGGGACAGAGGGGAGACTATGGCTACACCTTC
J: TRBJ1-2
size: .
D: TRBD1
V: TRBV9

CDR3: CASSRQENTGELFF
DNA: TGTGCCAGCAGCCGACAGGAGAACACCGGGGAGCTGTTTTTT
J: TRBJ2-2
size: .
D: .
V: TRBV7-6

CDR3: CASNRGLRYEQYF
DNA: TGTGCCAGCAATAGAGGCTTGCGGTACGAGCAGTACTTC
J: TRBJ2-7
size: .
D: .
V: TRBV6-1

CDR3: CASSQDVFRDLARRGPNSPLHF
DNA: TGCGCCAGCAGCCAAGATGTTTTCCGGGACCTCGCACGGCGGGGCCCCAATTCACCCCTCCACTTT
J: TRBJ1-6
size: .
D: .
V: TRBV4-1

CDR3: CAGKGPGTPSTDTQYF
DNA: TGCGCCGGGAAGGGGCCAGGGACACCGTCCACAGATACGCAGTATTTT
J: TRBJ2-3
size: .
D: .
V: TRBV30

CDR3: CASSNKDGGHLEAFF
DNA: TGTGCCAGCTCAAACAAGGACGGCGGGCACCTTGAAGCTTTCTTT
J: TRBJ1-1
size: .
D: .
V: TRBV18